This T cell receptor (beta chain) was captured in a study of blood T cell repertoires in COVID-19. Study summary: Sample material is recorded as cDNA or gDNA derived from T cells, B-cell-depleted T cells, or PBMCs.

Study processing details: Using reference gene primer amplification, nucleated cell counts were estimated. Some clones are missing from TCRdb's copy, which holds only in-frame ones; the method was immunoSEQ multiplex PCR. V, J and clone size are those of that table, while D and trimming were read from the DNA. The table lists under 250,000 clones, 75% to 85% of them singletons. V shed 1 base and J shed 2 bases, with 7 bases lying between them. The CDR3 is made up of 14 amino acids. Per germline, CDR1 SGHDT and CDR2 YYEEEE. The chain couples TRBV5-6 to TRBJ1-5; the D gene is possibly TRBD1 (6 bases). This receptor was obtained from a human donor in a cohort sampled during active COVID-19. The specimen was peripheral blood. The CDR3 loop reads CASSLRQGNQPQHF. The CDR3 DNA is TGTGCCAGCAGCTTGCGACAGGGCAATCAGCCCCAGCATTTT.